This T cell receptor beta chain was identified in a study of T cell responses to AZD1222 COVID-19 vaccine. As for this clone: What it binds is not known.

Study-wide findings and caveats: Donors were chiefly white British, with a greater number of females, and clonal diversity was perhaps underestimated. The study identified only a handful of AZD1222 recipients as seropositive at baseline. Sampling captured repertoires only after the peak T cell response.

Clones were read by immunoSEQ multiplex PCR, and TCRdb kept only the in-frame ones, dropping some. The profile shows about 75,000 clones, approximately 88% of them singletons. This TCR was recovered from an adult who received the MenACWY meningococcal vaccine as a control. Sequencing used peripheral blood, obtained 28 days after the second dose of the MenACWY control vaccine.

The CDR3 DNA reads as TGTGCCAGCAGTTTCAGGACAGGGGGCAATTCACCCCTCCACTTT. It translates to CASSFRTGGNSPLHF. The chain has TRBV6-5 and TRBJ1-6, with 11 bases fitting TRBD1. This CDR3 contains 15 residues. CDR1 and CDR2 (germline): MNHEY, SVGAGI. Trimming removed 4 bases from V and 7 bases from J; junction bases left unmatched: 3.